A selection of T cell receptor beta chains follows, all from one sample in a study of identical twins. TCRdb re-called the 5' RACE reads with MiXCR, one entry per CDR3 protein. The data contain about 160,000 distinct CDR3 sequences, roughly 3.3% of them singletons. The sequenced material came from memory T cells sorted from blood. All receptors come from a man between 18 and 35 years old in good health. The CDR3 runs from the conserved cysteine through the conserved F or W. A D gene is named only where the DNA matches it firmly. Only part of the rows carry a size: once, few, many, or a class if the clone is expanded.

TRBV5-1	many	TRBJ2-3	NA	CASSREQGTSTDTQYF	TGCGCCAGCAGCCGGGAACAGGGCACTAGCACAGATACGCAGTATTTT
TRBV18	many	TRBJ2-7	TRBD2	CASSPQRTTASGGTEQYF	TGTGCCAGCTCACCCCAGAGAACTACTGCCTCGGGGGGAACCGAGCAGTACTTC
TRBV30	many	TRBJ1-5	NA	CAWRGPPPYSGNQPQHF	TGTGCCTGGAGGGGACCGCCTCCGTATTCGGGCAATCAGCCCCAGCATTTT
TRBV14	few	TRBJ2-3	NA	CASSETYGGTDTQYF	TGTGCCAGCAGCGAAACCTACGGGGGCACAGATACGCAGTATTTT
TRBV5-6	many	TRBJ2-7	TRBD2	CASSSRLAGSLAGEQYF	TGTGCCAGCAGCTCACGACTAGCGGGGTCTCTGGCTGGAGAGCAGTACTTC
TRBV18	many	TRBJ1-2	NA	CASSQGQGPTRGGYTF	TGTGCCAGCTCCCAAGGTCAGGGCCCCACACGTGGGGGCTACACCTTC
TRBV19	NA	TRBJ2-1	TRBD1	CASSTNQGAPQFF	TGTGCCAGTAGCACTAATCAGGGGGCCCCTCAGTTCTTC
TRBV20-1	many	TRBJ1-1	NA	CSARPRGRGLREAFF	TGCAGTGCTAGGCCTAGGGGACGAGGGCTCCGGGAAGCTTTCTTT
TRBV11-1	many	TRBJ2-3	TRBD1	CASSLQGVFPGSSYDTQYF	TGTGCCAGCAGCTTGCAGGGGGTTTTTCCCGGTTCCTCTTACGATACGCAGTATTTT
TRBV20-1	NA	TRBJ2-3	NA	CSARNDETGRADTQYF	TGCAGTGCTAGAAATGACGAGACAGGGAGGGCAGATACGCAGTATTTT
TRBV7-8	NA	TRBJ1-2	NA	CASSLYGVGPTDYGYTF	TGTGCCAGCAGCTTATATGGGGTGGGTCCAACTGACTATGGCTACACCTTC
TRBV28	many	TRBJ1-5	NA	CASNRGIDNQPQHF	TGTGCCAGCAATAGGGGGATAGACAATCAGCCCCAGCATTTT
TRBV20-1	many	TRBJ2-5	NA	CSAHREETQYF	TGCAGTGCTCACAGGGAAGAGACCCAGTACTTC
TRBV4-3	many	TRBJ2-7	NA	CASSQDISYEQYF	TGCGCCAGCAGCCAAGATATCTCCTACGAGCAGTACTTC
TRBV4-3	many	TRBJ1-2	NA	CASSQDLGRHGYTF	TGCGCCAGCAGCCAAGATTTGGGGCGCCATGGCTACACCTTC
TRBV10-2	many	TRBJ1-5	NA	CASSPPAVQPQHF	TGCGCCAGTTCCCCCCCGGCAGTTCAGCCCCAGCATTTT
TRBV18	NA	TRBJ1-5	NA	CASSPKTTSQPQHF	TGTGCCAGCTCACCCAAAACAACTTCCCAGCCCCAGCATTTT
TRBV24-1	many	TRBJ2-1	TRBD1	CATSGTGFNEQFF	TGTGCCACCTCCGGGACAGGGTTCAATGAGCAGTTCTTC
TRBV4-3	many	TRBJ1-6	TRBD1	CASSQEGVRGNSPLHF	TGCGCCAGCAGCCAAGAAGGGGTCAGGGGGAATTCACCCCTCCACTTT
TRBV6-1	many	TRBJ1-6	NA	CASRRTPEDSPLHF	TGTGCCAGCAGGCGGACACCAGAGGATTCACCCCTCCACTTT
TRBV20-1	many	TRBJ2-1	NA	CSARRPGVEQFF	TGCAGTGCTAGGCGTCCGGGGGTTGAGCAGTTCTTC
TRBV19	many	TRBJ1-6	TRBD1	CASSTGTAGNSPLHF	TGTGCCAGTAGTACCGGGACAGCGGGTAATTCACCCCTCCACTTT
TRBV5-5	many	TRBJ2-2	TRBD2	CASSLEGLVAGELFF	TGTGCCAGCAGCCTGGAGGGACTAGTGGCCGGGGAGCTGTTTTTT
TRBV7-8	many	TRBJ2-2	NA	CASSHRRDGELFF	TGTGCCAGCAGCCACCGTCGGGACGGGGAGCTGTTTTTT
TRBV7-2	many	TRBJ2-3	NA	CASSLRNGATDTQYF	TGTGCCAGCAGCCTCCGGAATGGGGCCACAGATACGCAGTATTTT
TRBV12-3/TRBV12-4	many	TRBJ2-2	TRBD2	CASTWGGRTGELFF	TGTGCCAGCACATGGGGGGGTAGGACCGGGGAGCTGTTTTTT
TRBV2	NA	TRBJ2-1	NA	CASSEWGGEQFF	TGTGCCAGCAGTGAGTGGGGCGGTGAGCAGTTCTTC
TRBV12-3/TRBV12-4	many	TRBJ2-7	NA	CASSRTSTISEQYF	TGTGCCAGCAGCCGGACGTCCACCATTTCCGAGCAGTACTTC
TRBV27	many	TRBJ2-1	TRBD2	CASSSRTSGYNEQFF	TGTGCCAGCAGTTCGCGGACTAGCGGCTACAATGAGCAGTTCTTC
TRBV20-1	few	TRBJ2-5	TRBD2	CSAALAGGKETQYF	TGCAGTGCTGCCCTCGCGGGAGGGAAAGAGACCCAGTACTTC
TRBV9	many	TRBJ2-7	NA	CASSAPGNSYEQYF	TGTGCCAGCAGCGCCCCCGGGAACTCCTACGAGCAGTACTTC
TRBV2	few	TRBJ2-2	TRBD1	CASSDQGAPGELFF	TGTGCCAGCAGTGATCAGGGGGCCCCCGGGGAGCTGTTTTTT
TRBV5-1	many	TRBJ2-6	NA	CASSLAGAGANVLTF	TGCGCCAGCAGCTTGGCAGGGGCCGGGGCCAACGTCCTGACTTTC
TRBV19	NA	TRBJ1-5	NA	CASSTGVNHQPQHF	TGTGCCAGTAGTACGGGGGTGAACCATCAGCCCCAGCATTTT
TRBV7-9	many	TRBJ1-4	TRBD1	CASSVPTGKLFF	TGTGCCAGCAGCGTTCCGACAGGGAAACTGTTTTTT
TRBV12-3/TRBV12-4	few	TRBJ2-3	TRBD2	CASSLISLGLADTDTQYF	TGTGCCAGCAGTTTAATTTCGCTCGGACTAGCGGACACAGATACGCAGTATTTT
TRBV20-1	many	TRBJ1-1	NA	CSAPPLGGGNTEAFF	TGCAGTGCTCCCCCTTTAGGGGGAGGGAACACTGAAGCTTTCTTT
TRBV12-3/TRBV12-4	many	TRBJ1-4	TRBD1	CASRDSYNEKLFF	TGTGCCAGTCGGGACAGTTATAATGAAAAACTGTTTTTT
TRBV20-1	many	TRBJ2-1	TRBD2	CSATVSGRQTYNEQFF	TGCAGTGCTACTGTTAGCGGGAGGCAGACCTACAATGAGCAGTTCTTC
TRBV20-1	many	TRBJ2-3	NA	CSARWSTGRTDTQYF	TGCAGTGCTAGGTGGTCGACAGGTCGCACAGATACGCAGTATTTT
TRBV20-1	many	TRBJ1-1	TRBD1	CSAGTGGWNTEAFF	TGCAGTGCTGGAACAGGGGGCTGGAACACTGAAGCTTTCTTT
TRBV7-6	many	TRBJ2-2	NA	CASSRKLGSTGELFF	TGTGCCAGCAGCCGGAAATTAGGTAGCACCGGGGAGCTGTTTTTT
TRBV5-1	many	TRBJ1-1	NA	CASSLQDTLNTEAFF	TGCGCCAGCAGCTTACAGGACACGTTGAACACTGAAGCTTTCTTT
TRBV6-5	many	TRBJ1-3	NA	CASSYSDGNTIYF	TGTGCCAGCAGTTACTCGGATGGAAACACCATATATTTT
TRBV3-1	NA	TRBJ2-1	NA	CASSHSLGNEQFF	TGTGCCAGCAGCCACTCTTTAGGGAATGAGCAGTTCTTC
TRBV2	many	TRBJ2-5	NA	CASSDPARRTVETQYF	TGTGCCAGCAGTGACCCTGCGCGCAGGACGGTAGAGACCCAGTACTTC
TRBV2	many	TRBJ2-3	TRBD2	CASFGRQRGYTDTQYF	TGTGCCAGCTTTGGCCGGCAGCGGGGATACACAGATACGCAGTATTTT
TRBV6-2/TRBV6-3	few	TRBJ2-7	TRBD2	CASSYGGGAYEQYF	TGTGCCAGCAGTTACGGCGGGGGGGCCTACGAGCAGTACTTC
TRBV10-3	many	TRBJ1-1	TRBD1	CAISRTGDMNTEAFF	TGTGCCATCAGTCGGACAGGGGACATGAACACTGAAGCTTTCTTT
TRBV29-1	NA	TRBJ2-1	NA	CSVVATRGGQFF	TGCAGCGTTGTGGCTACCCGGGGTGGGCAGTTCTTC
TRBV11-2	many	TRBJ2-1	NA	CASSRSYNEQFF	TGTGCCAGCAGCCGTTCCTACAATGAGCAGTTCTTC
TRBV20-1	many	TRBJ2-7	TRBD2	CSALGASGSYEQYF	TGCAGTGCTTTGGGGGCTAGCGGGAGTTACGAGCAGTACTTC
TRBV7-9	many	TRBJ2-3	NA	CASSLGLSVSTDTQYF	TGTGCCAGCAGCTTAGGACTATCTGTGAGCACAGATACGCAGTATTTT